This T cell receptor (beta chain) emerged from a study of cytomegalovirus exposure and HLA in healthy donors. Germline CDR1 LNHDA, CDR2 SQIVND (reference sequence). The CDR3 length is 14 residues. Trimming removed 7 bases at V and 4 bases at J, with 14 bases between. Whole-study findings and limits: With high specificity and sensitivity, the classifier reportedly diagnosed cytomegalovirus status. Associated with cytomegalovirus, according to the listing, were 150 to 200 TCR beta chains.

TCRdb keeps only in-frame clones here, not all; method: immunoSEQ multiplex PCR. The sample records 50,000 to 70,000 clones, roughly 96% being singletons. Comments on this clone: The antigen is not known.

This receptor was obtained from a young woman in good health and CMV-seropositive. Sequencing input: PBMCs. This rearrangement joins TRBV19 to TRBJ1-3, with a tentative D call TRBD1 (6 bases). The CDR3 loop is CASKTGPAGNTIYF. For the CDR3, the DNA is TGTGCCAGTAAAACAGGGCCGGCGGGAAACACCATATATTTT.